The present TCR beta chain was sequenced within a study of cytomegalovirus exposure and HLA in healthy donors. Profiled with immunoSEQ multiplex PCR; TCRdb holds only in-frame clones, not every one. The sample has around 170,000 clones, 85% seen once. Study-level findings and limits: Specificity of a few CMV-associated chains for CMV antigens was verified in vitro. Associated with cytomegalovirus, according to the listing, were some 180 TCR beta chains.

V shed 0 bases, J shed 1 base, and the junction held 3 bases outside the gene matches. Germline V lookup: CDR1 SGDLS, CDR2 YYNGEE. This CDR3 has 16 residues. As to this clone: Antigen unknown.

The sequence derives from a man aged 18 to 29 in good health and CMV-seropositive. The specimen sequenced was PBMCs. This chain links TRBV9 with TRBJ2-2, with 7 bases aligning to TRBD2. CDR3 DNA sequence: TGTGCCAGCAGCGTAGGCCCTAGCGGGAACACCGGGGAGCTGTTTTTT. Translated, it gives CASSVGPSGNTGELFF. Full variable domain (outside the CDR3, taken from reference TRBV9 and TRBJ2-2): DSGVTQTPKHLITATGQRVTLRCSPRSGDLSVYWYQQSLDQGLQFLIQYYNGEERAKGNILERFSAQQFPDLHSELNLSSLELGDSALYFCASSVGPSGNTGELFFGEGSRLTVL.